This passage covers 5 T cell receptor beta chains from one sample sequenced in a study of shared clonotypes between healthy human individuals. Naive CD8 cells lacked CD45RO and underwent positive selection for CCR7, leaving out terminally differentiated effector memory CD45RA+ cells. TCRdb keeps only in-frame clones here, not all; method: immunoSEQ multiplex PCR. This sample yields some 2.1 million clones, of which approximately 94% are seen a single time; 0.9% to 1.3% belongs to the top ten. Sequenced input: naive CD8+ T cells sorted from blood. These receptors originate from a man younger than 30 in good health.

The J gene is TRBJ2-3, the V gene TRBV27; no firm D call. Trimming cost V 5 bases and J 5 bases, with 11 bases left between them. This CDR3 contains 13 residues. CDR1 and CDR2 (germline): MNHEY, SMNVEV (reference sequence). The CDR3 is CASSPLIGDTQYF. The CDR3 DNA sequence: TGTGCCAGCAGTCCCCTGATCGGAGATACGCAGTATTTT.

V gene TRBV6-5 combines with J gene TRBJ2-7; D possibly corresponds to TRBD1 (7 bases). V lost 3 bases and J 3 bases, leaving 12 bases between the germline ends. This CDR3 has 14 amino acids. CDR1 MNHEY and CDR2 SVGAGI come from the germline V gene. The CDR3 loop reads CASSYRQGGYEQYF. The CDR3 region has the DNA TGTGCCAGCAGTTATCGGCAGGGGGGCTACGAGCAGTACTTC.

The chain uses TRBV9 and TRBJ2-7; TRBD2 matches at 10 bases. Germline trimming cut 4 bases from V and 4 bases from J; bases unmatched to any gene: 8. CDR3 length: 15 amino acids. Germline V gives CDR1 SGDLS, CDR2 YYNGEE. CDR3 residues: CASSFSSGGEYEQYF. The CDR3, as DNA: TGTGCCAGCAGCTTCTCTAGCGGGGGCGAGTACGAGCAGTACTTC.

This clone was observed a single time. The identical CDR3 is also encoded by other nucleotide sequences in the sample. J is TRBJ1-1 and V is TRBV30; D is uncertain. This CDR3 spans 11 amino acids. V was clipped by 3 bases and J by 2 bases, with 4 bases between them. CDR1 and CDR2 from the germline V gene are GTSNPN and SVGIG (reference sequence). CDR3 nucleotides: TGTGCCTGGAGCTTAAACACTGAAGCTTTCTTT. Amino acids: CAWSLNTEAFF.

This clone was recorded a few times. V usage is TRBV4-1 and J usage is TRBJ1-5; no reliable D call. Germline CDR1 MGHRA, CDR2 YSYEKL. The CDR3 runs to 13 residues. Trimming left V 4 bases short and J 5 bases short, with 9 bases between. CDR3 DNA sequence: TGCGCCAGCAGCCTGTTGATGGATCAGCCCCAGCATTTT. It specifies CASSLLMDQPQHF.